This T cell receptor beta chain was identified during a study of control samples from healthy donors and cancer patients. Germline V CDR1 and CDR2: SGHRS, YFSETQ. Trimming cost V 4 bases and J 0 bases; bases outside gene matches: 5. The CDR3 runs 15 residues. Some clones are missing from TCRdb's copy, which holds only in-frame ones; the method was immunoSEQ multiplex PCR. The sample consists of some 130,000 clones, roughly 90% of them appearing once. The rearrangement uses TRBV5-1 and TRBJ1-1; 8 bases are a match to TRBD1. Sequenced: blood. This clonotype was obtained from a man aged 18 to 35 in good health. The CDR3 is CASSEGTGVNTEAFF. CDR3 nucleotides: TGCGCCAGCAGCGAAGGGACAGGAGTGAACACTGAAGCTTTCTTT.